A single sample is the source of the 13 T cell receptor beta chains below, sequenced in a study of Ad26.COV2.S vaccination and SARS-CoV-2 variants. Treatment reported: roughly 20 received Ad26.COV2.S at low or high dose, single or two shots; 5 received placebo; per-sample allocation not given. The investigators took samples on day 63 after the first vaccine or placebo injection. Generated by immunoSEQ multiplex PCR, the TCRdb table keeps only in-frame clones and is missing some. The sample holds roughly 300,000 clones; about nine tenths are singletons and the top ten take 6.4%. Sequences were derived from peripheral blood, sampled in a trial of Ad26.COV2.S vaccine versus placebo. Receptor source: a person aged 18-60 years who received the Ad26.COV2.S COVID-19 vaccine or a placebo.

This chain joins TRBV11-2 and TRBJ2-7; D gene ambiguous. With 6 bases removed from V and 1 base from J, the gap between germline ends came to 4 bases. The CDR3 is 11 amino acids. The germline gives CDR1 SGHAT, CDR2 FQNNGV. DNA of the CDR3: TGTGCCAGCAGTTCGTCCTACGAGCAGTACTTC. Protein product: CASSSSYEQYF.

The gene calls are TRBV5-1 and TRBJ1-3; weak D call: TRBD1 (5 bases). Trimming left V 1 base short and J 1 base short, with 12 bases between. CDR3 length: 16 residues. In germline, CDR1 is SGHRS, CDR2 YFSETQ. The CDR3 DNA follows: TGCGCCAGCAGCTTGTATTTTGGGGGATCTGGAAACACCATATATTTT. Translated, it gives CASSLYFGGSGNTIYF.

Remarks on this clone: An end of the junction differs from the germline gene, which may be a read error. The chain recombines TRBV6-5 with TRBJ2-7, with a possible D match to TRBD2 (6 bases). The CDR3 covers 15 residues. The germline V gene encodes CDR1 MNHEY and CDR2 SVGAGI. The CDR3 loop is CASSYGGTISFEQYF. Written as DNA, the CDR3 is TGTGCCAGCAGTTACGGGGGGACGATTTCCTTCGAGCAGTACTTC.

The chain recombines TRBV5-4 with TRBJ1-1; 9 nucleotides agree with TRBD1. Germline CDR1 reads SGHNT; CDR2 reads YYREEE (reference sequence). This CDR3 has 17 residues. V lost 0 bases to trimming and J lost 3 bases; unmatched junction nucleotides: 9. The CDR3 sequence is CASSLVGQGGYDTEAFF. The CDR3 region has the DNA TGTGCCAGCAGCTTGGTGGGACAGGGTGGCTATGACACTGAAGCTTTCTTT.

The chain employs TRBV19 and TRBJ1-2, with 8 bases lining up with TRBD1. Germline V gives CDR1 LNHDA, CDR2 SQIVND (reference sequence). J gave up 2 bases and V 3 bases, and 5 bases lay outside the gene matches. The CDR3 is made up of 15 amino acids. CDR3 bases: TGTGCCAGTAGTATCCAGGGGGCGAGCAACTATGGCTACACCTTC. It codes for CASSIQGASNYGYTF.

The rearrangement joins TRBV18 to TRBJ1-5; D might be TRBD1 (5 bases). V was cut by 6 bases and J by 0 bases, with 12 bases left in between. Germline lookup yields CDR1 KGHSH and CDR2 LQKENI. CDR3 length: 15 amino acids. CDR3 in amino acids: CASSRDRSSNQPQHF. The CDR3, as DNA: TGTGCCAGCTCCCGGGACCGCTCTAGCAATCAGCCCCAGCATTTT.

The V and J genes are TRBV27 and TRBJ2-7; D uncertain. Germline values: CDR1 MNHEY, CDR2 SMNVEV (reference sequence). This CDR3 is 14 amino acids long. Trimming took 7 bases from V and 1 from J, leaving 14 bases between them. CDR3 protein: CASTPYDGSYEQYF. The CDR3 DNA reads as TGTGCCAGCACCCCATATGATGGGTCCTACGAGCAGTACTTC.

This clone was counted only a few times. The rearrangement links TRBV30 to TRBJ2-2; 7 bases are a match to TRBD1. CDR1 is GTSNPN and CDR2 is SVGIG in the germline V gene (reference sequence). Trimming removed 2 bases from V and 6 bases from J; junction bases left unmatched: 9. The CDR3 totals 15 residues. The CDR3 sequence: CAWSPLDRVSGELFF. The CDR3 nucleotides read TGTGCCTGGAGTCCACTCGACAGGGTTTCCGGGGAGCTGTTTTTT.

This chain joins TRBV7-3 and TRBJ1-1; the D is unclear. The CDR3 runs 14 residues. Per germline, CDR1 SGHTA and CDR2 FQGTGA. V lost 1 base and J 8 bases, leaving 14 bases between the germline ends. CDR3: CASSLSLLGREAFF. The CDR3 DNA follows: TGTGCCAGCAGCTTAAGTCTCCTGGGGAGGGAAGCTTTCTTT.

The CDR3 DNA reads as TGTGCCAGCAAGGGGACAGGGCTCAATGAGCAGTTCTTC. Translating it yields CASKGTGLNEQFF. The chain links TRBV11-2 to TRBJ2-1, with 9 positions matching TRBD1. CDR3 length equals 13 residues. V trimming: 7 bases; J trimming: 6 bases; junction bases outside the gene matches: 4. From germline, CDR1 is SGHAT and CDR2 FQNNGV.

CDR3 sequence (DNA): TGTGCCAGCAGTTTCCCATTAGCGGGAGGGCAGGAGACCCAGTACTTC. Its translation: CASSFPLAGGQETQYF. The J gene is TRBJ2-5, the V gene TRBV28, with TRBD2 matching over 11 bases. Germline V CDR1 and CDR2: MDHEN, SYDVKM. The junction had 8 bases not matched to a gene; V was cut back by 3 bases and J by 5 bases. The CDR3 loop spans 16 amino acids.

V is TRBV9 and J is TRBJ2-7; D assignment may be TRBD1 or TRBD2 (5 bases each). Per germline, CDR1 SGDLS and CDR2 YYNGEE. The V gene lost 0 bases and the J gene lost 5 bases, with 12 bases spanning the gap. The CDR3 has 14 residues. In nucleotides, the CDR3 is TGTGCCAGCAGCGTAGACGGGACCCAGGACGAGCAGTACTTC. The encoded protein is CASSVDGTQDEQYF.

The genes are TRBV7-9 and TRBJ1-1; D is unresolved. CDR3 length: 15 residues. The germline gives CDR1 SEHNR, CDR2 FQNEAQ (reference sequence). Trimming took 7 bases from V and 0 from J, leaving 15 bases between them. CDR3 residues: CASTSGGVLNTEAFF. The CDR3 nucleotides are TGTGCCAGCACCTCTGGCGGGGTACTGAACACTGAAGCTTTCTTT.